This TCR beta chain is drawn from a study of T cell responses to AZD1222 COVID-19 vaccine. Study-level findings and limits: Repertoire sampling occurred only after the peak T cell response. Spike-specific TCRs gained breadth and depth after people received two AZD1222 doses.

There are 15 residues in the CDR3. CDR1 is SGHRS, CDR2 YFSETQ, per germline. J was trimmed by 2 bases and V by 5 bases; bases with no gene match: 8. In its sample, this clone was seen a few times. Its antigen is unidentified. Only in-frame clones appear in the TCRdb table, and some are missing; sequencing was by immunoSEQ multiplex PCR. Of more than 95,000 clones detected, around 87% appear once; the ten largest clones hold around 9.3%. The V call is TRBV5-1, the J call TRBJ2-7; 9 bases fit TRBD2. The origin of this receptor is an adult in good health. Sequencing was performed on peripheral blood, taken on day 0 of AZD1222 vaccination. CDR3 in amino acids: CASRAAGGPTYEQYF. The CDR3 region has the DNA TGCGCCAGCAGGGCAGCGGGAGGTCCAACCTACGAGCAGTACTTC.